This T cell receptor beta chain was recovered during a study of T cells in localized non-small cell lung cancer. Study conclusions and caveats: Detection in adjacent lung was observed for a median approximately 52 of the top 100 tumor clones. Among blood samples, higher T cell density accompanied longer overall survival. Heterogeneity cannot be ruled out, as sequencing used one tumor region only. Uninvolved adjacent lung, not tumor, had the highest T cell clonality.

On this clone: Its antigen is as yet unknown.

Sequenced by immunoSEQ multiplex PCR; TCRdb stores in-frame clones only, minus some. The data hold approximately 83,000 clones, with about nine tenths observed a single time. Germline V lookup: CDR1 MNHEY, CDR2 SMNVEV (reference sequence). V lost 6 bases to trimming and J lost 5 bases, with 17 bases between them. The CDR3 consists of 15 residues. The source material was PBMCs, sampled before any cancer treatment. This chain connects TRBV27 to TRBJ1-5; perhaps TRBD1 as D (6 bases). This clonotype was sampled from a woman aged 40 to 75 with stage II squamous cell lung carcinoma. The CDR3 DNA reads TGTGCCAGCAGATCGACAGGTGTGGGTTATCAGCCCCAGCATTTT. This gives the protein CASRSTGVGYQPQHF.